Listed below are T cell receptor beta chains from one sample, sequenced in a study of blood T cell repertoires in COVID-19. Sequenced by immunoSEQ multiplex PCR; TCRdb stores in-frame clones only, minus some. The sample has roughly 240,000 clones, about 82% seen once. The specimen sequenced was PBMCs or T cells enriched from blood (not recorded which). Receptors were obtained from a woman aged 50 to 60 who had recovered from COVID-19. The CDR3 runs from the conserved cysteine through the conserved F or W. The order of the fields is V gene, D gene, CDR3 length, J gene, clone size, CDR3 DNA, CDR3 protein. The D gene is left open where the match is weak. Only part of the rows carry a size: once, few, many, or a class if the clone is expanded.

TRBV2,TRBD2,15,TRBJ2-3,-,TGTGCCAGCAGGACTCTAGCGGGGATCATAGATACGCAGTATTTT,CASRTLAGIIDTQYF
TRBV6-2/TRBV6-3,TRBD1,15,TRBJ2-5,-,TGTGCCAGCAGTACGACAGGGTCGAAGGTAGAGACCCAGTACTTC,CASSTTGSKVETQYF
TRBV12-3/TRBV12-4,TRBD2,13,TRBJ2-7,-,TGTGCCAGCAGTTGGACTAGCGGGAGTGAGCAGTACTTC,CASSWTSGSEQYF
TRBV19,-,14,TRBJ1-4,-,TGTGCCAGTACCCAAGCAGGATCTACTGGAAAACTGTTTTTT,CASTQAGSTGKLFF
TRBV7-2,-,13,TRBJ1-1,once,TGTGCCAGCAGCTTAGCCCCAGGGATAGAGGCTTTCTTT,CASSLAPGIEAFF
TRBV6-2/TRBV6-3,-,15,TRBJ1-6,-,TGTGCCAGCAGTGGTCATACTTCGGGAAATTCACCCCTCCACTTT,CASSGHTSGNSPLHF
TRBV2,-,15,TRBJ1-3,-,TGTGCCAGCAGAGTGAGGGCGGTCTCTGGAAACACCATATATTTT,CASRVRAVSGNTIYF
TRBV9,-,15,TRBJ1-2,-,TGTGCCAGCAGCGCGCATGACACAAGCAACTATGGCTACACCTTC,CASSAHDTSNYGYTF
TRBV3-1/TRBV3-2,-,15,TRBJ1-2,-,TGTGCCAGCAGCCCCTCCGGGGTTCATCACTATGGCTACACCTTC,CASSPSGVHHYGYTF
TRBV19,-,16,TRBJ2-7,-,TGTGCCAGTAGTATAGCCCCAGGGTTTCAACCCTACGAGCAGTACTTC,CASSIAPGFQPYEQYF
TRBV6-6,TRBD1,15,TRBJ2-3,-,TGTGCCAGCAGCCCCGGGGACAGGGGACCAGATACGCAGTATTTT,CASSPGDRGPDTQYF
TRBV19,TRBD1,15,TRBJ2-3,-,TGTGCCAGTAGTATAGGGACAGGGGTCACAGATACGCAGTATTTT,CASSIGTGVTDTQYF
TRBV4-1,TRBD1,15,TRBJ1-3,once,TGCGCCAGCAGTCCGCCAGGGGGCTCTGGAAACACCATATATTTT,CASSPPGGSGNTIYF
TRBV12-3/TRBV12-4,-,13,TRBJ1-2,once,TGTGCCAGCAGTCATACAGGGAACTATGGCTACACCTTC,CASSHTGNYGYTF
TRBV5-1,TRBD1,12,TRBJ2-2,once,TGCGCCAGCAGTACCGACAGGGAAGAACTGTTTTTT,CASSTDREELFF
TRBV27,-,15,TRBJ1-4,-,TGTGCCAGCAGTTTCAGTGGTTCTGGTGGTGAAAAACTGTTTTTT,CASSFSGSGGEKLFF
TRBV6-5,TRBD1,14,TRBJ2-1,few,TGTGCCAGCAGCGCCGGGACAGGGGCCGATGAGCAGTTCTTC,CASSAGTGADEQFF
TRBV5-1,TRBD1,14,TRBJ2-1,-,TGCGCCAGCACCGCTGGGACAGGGGCCGGTGAGCAGTTCTTC,CASTAGTGAGEQFF
TRBV5-1,TRBD1,14,TRBJ1-2,once,TGCGCCAGCAGCTCGGGAGGGACAGGGAACGGCTACACCTTC,CASSSGGTGNGYTF
TRBV5-6,-,12,TRBJ1-2,-,TGTGCCAGCAGGGTGGCGGTTGATGGCTACACCTTC,CASRVAVDGYTF
TRBV7-9,-,16,TRBJ2-7,-,TGTGCCAGCAGCTTAGGGTGGGGGGACCGAACCTACGAGCAGTACTTC,CASSLGWGDRTYEQYF
TRBV7-2,-,13,TRBJ2-3,once,TGTGCCAGCAGCTTAGTCCGGGGAGATACGCAGTATTTT,CASSLVRGDTQYF
TRBV5-4,TRBD1,15,TRBJ2-5,-,TGTGCCAGCAGCCAGGGACAGGGGCGAGGGGAGACCCAGTACTTC,CASSQGQGRGETQYF
TRBV6-5,TRBD2,16,TRBJ2-1,-,TGTGCCAGCAGTTACCGCGCTAGCGGGTCCTACAATGAGCAGTTCTTC,CASSYRASGSYNEQFF
TRBV6-5,-,12,TRBJ1-6,-,TGTGCCAGCAGGAGGACAGACGCACCCCTCCACTTT,CASRRTDAPLHF
TRBV6-2/TRBV6-3,TRBD1,18,TRBJ1-3,-,TGTGCCAGCAGACCTTCGGGACAGCGATACCCCTCTGGAAACACCATATATTTT,CASRPSGQRYPSGNTIYF